The 26 T cell receptor beta chains in this list originate from one sample, sequenced in a study of CD8 T cells in Susac syndrome. Roughly 0.45 to 1 ug RNA was reverse transcribed with random hexamers. TCRdb itself ran the immunoSEQ multiplex PCR reads through MiXCR, one entry per CDR3 protein. This table holds about 120,000 distinct CDR3 sequences, roughly 94% found once. The material sequenced was CD4+ T cells from PBMCs. Receptor source: a human donor in good health.

V and J are TRBV6-2 or TRBV6-3 and TRBJ2-7; the D gene is possibly TRBD2 (5 bases). From germline, CDR1 is MNHEY and CDR2 SVGEGT. The CDR3 has 15 residues. The V end was cut by 4 bases, the J end by 4 bases, with 17 bases between. CDR3 region: CASSSGLPGVYEQYF. The DNA for the CDR3 is TGTGCCAGCAGTTCTGGACTCCCCGGGGTGTACGAGCAGTACTTC.

The chain employs TRBV6-4 and TRBJ1-2; D may be TRBD1 (6 bases). The V and J ends lost 2 bases and 5 bases respectively, with 9 bases between them. The CDR3 totals 13 residues. CDR1 and CDR2 from the germline V gene are MRHNA and SNTAGT. CDR3 nucleotide sequence: TGTGCCAGCAGTGACGGGCAGGGGTATGGCTACACCTTC. Amino acid sequence: CASSDGQGYGYTF.

The chain combines TRBV7-9 with TRBJ1-4; possibly TRBD1 for D (5 bases). The CDR3 extends over 14 amino acids. V lost 3 bases and J 13 bases, leaving 18 bases between the germline ends. CDR1 SEHNR and CDR2 FQNEAQ come from the germline V gene (reference sequence). The CDR3 region is CASSFGRRGTSLFF. CDR3 bases: TGTGCCAGCAGCTTTGGTAGGCGAGGGACGTCACTGTTTTTT.

The chain links TRBV7-2 to TRBJ2-2; 10 nucleotides match TRBD2. Germline V gene sequence: CDR1 SGHTA, CDR2 FQGNSA. The CDR3 length is 16 residues. V shed 5 bases and J 1 base; nucleotides not matched to a gene: 4. The CDR3 nucleotides read TGTGCCAGCAGCCCCCGGACTAGCGGGAACACCGGGGAGCTGTTTTTT. This sequence encodes CASSPRTSGNTGELFF. Looking up the rest from reference TRBV7-2 and TRBJ2-2 gives the full variable domain: GAGVSQSPSNKVTEKGKDVELRCDPISGHTALYWYRQSLGQGLEFLIYFQGNSAPDKSGLPSDRFSAERTGGSVSTLTIQRTQQEDSAVYLCASSPRTSGNTGELFFGEGSRLTVL.

J is TRBJ2-1 and V is TRBV7-9; D is uncertain. CDR1 is SEHNR, CDR2 FQNEAQ, per germline (reference sequence). CDR3 size: 18 residues. The V end lost 1 base, the J end lost 4 bases, and 20 bases lay between the germline ends. CDR3 DNA sequence: TGTGCCAGCAGCTTAGAAGTCCTAGTGAGGCGGCCATACAATGAGCAGTTCTTC. This encodes CASSLEVLVRRPYNEQFF.

The J gene is TRBJ1-5, the V gene TRBV30; 8 bases line up with TRBD1. In germline, CDR1 is GTSNPN, CDR2 SVGIG (reference sequence). The CDR3 runs 13 residues. The V gene end was trimmed by 4 bases and the J gene end by 6 bases; junction bases not matched to a gene: 5. In DNA form, the CDR3 reads TGTGCCTGGACGACAGGGGAAACTCAGCCCCAGCATTTT. Protein: CAWTTGETQPQHF.

DNA of the CDR3: TGCAGCGTTGAGGGGCAGGGAGGTACAGATACGCAGTATTTT. This translates into CSVEGQGGTDTQYF. The chain is built from TRBV29-1 and TRBJ2-3; maybe TRBD2 (6 bases). V was trimmed by 3 bases and J by 3 bases, leaving 13 bases between them. The CDR3 covers 14 residues. Germline V gene sequence: CDR1 SQVTM, CDR2 ANQGSEA.

The rearrangement joins TRBV30 to TRBJ2-7; 8 bases match TRBD1. The CDR3 is made up of 14 amino acids. The ends lost 5 bases at V and 0 bases at J; junction bases unmatched: 6. The germline V gene has CDR1 GTSNPN and CDR2 SVGIG (reference sequence). This chain's CDR3 is CAWQTGGSSYEQYF. The CDR3 DNA reads as TGTGCCTGGCAAACAGGGGGGAGCTCCTACGAGCAGTACTTC.

In this sample, this clonotype turned up once. The chain employs TRBV19 and TRBJ1-5, with D perhaps matching TRBD1 (5 bases). This CDR3 comprises 13 residues. Looked up from germline, CDR1 is LNHDA and CDR2 is SQIVND (reference sequence). The V and J ends lost 6 bases and 4 bases respectively, with 10 bases between them. CDR3 coding DNA: TGTGCCAGTAGAGACAGTATAAATCAGCCCCAGCATTTT. Translating it yields CASRDSINQPQHF. The variable domain in full, with the rest retrieved from reference TRBV19 and TRBJ1-5, is DGGITQSPKYLFRKEGQNVTLSCEQNLNHDAMYWYRQDPGQGLRLIYYSQIVNDFQKGDIAEGYSVSREKKESFPLTVTSAQKNPTAFYLCASRDSINQPQHFGDGTRLSIL.

This clonotype appeared a single time. This chain connects TRBV6-6 to TRBJ1-3; D not resolved. This CDR3 region has 15 residues. Per germline, CDR1 MNHNY and CDR2 SVGAGI (reference sequence). With 6 bases removed from V and 0 bases from J, the gap between germline ends came to 12 bases. CDR3 protein: CASSPQRGSGNTIYF. Here the CDR3 DNA reads TGTGCCAGCAGCCCGCAGAGAGGCTCTGGAAACACCATATATTTT.

This clonotype is a singleton in its sample. The chain has TRBV7-9 and TRBJ1-1, with 12 bases fitting TRBD1. The CDR3 is made up of 14 amino acids. V shed 5 bases, J shed 8 bases, and the junction held 6 bases outside the gene matches. From germline, CDR1 is SEHNR and CDR2 FQNEAQ (reference sequence). The CDR3 bases are TGTGCCAGCAGCGGCGCCGGGACAGGGGGCGAAGCTTTCTTT. The encoded protein is CASSGAGTGGEAFF.

V and J are TRBV30 and TRBJ2-3; 11 nucleotides agree with TRBD2. V dropped 3 bases and J dropped 5; count of bases not matched to a gene: 4. CDR3 length: 14 amino acids. Germline CDR1 and CDR2: GTSNPN and SVGIG (reference sequence). This CDR3 is CAWRLAGAGDTQYF. For the CDR3, the DNA is TGTGCCTGGAGACTAGCGGGAGCGGGAGATACGCAGTATTTT.

V and J are TRBV6-6 and TRBJ1-1; D is unclear. V was cut by 6 bases and J by 4 bases, with 15 bases left in between. This CDR3 spans 14 amino acids. CDR1 and CDR2 from the germline V gene are MNHNY and SVGAGI (reference sequence). The CDR3 DNA reads as TGTGCCAGCAGCAGCGCCCTAGAGGGCACTGAAGCTTTCTTT. Translating gives CASSSALEGTEAFF.

The chain joins TRBV6-5 to TRBJ2-7, with D tentatively TRBD1 or TRBD2 (6 bases each). Trimming took off 6 bases at V and 5 bases at J, with 17 bases between the two ends. CDR1 is MNHEY, CDR2 SVGAGI, per germline. CDR3 length equals 14 residues. The DNA for the CDR3 is TGTGCCAGCAGGAGGGGGGTAGGTGCCCACGAGCAGTACTTC. It translates to CASRRGVGAHEQYF.

The V gene is TRBV18, the J gene TRBJ1-5; D remains ambiguous. Germline CDR1 KGHSH, CDR2 LQKENI. The CDR3 contains 13 residues. With 4 bases removed from V and 6 bases from J, the gap between germline ends came to 10 bases. The CDR3 loop reads CASSQEIGQPQHF. The CDR3 DNA follows: TGTGCCAGCTCACAGGAAATCGGTCAGCCCCAGCATTTT. The whole variable domain, filled in from reference TRBV18 and TRBJ1-5, reads NAGVMQNPRHLVRRRGQEARLRCSPMKGHSHVYWYRQLPEEGLKFMVYLQKENIIDESGMPKERFSAEFPKEGPSILRIQQVVRGDSAAYFCASSQEIGQPQHFGDGTRLSIL.

CDR3 sequence: CASSLVVTSGMKADTQYF. The CDR3 DNA sequence: TGTGCCAGCAGCTTAGTGGTGACTAGCGGGATGAAAGCTGATACGCAGTATTTT. This chain links TRBV7-9 with TRBJ2-3; TRBD2 matches 11 bases. Trimming at V came to 1 base and at J to 6 bases, leaving 12 bases not matched to a gene. The CDR3 totals 18 residues. Germline assignment: CDR1 SEHNR and CDR2 FQNEAQ (reference sequence).

This chain uses TRBV9 with TRBJ2-3; the D gene is possibly TRBD1 (8 bases). V lost 3 bases and J 3 bases, leaving 17 bases between the germline ends. The V gene's germline CDR1 is SGDLS and CDR2 YYNGEE. The CDR3 contains 16 residues. Here the CDR3 reads CASSGGAGDRTDTQYF. The CDR3 DNA reads as TGTGCCAGCAGCGGGGGGGCGGGGGACAGGACAGATACGCAGTATTTT.

This rearrangement joins TRBV11-3 to TRBJ2-2; D might be TRBD1 (6 bases). Germline V gene data show CDR1 as SGHNT and CDR2 as YENEEA. The V gene lost 0 bases and the J gene lost 2 bases, with 13 bases spanning the gap. The length of the CDR3 is 17 residues. In DNA form, the CDR3 reads TGTGCCAGCAGCTTAGATGGCCAGGGGATCAACACCGGGGAGCTGTTTTTT. Translated, it gives CASSLDGQGINTGELFF. The full variable domain, in which reference TRBV11-3 and TRBJ2-2 provide the parts outside the CDR3, is EAGVVQSPRYKIIEKKQPVAFWCNPISGHNTLYWYLQNLGQGPELLIRYENEEAVDDSQLPKDRFSAERLKGVDSTLKIQPAELGDSAVYLCASSLDGQGINTGELFFGEGSRLTVL.

This chain joins TRBV24-1 and TRBJ2-1, with 15 bases identical to TRBD2. The length of the CDR3 is 19 residues. Trimming at V came to 2 bases and at J to 2 bases, leaving 6 bases not matched to a gene. Looked up from germline, CDR1 is KGHDR and CDR2 is SFDVKD. The CDR3: CATSDSGLAGGTAYNEQFF. The CDR3 nucleotides are TGTGCCACCAGTGATTCTGGACTAGCGGGAGGGACTGCCTACAATGAGCAGTTCTTC.

The chain links TRBV12-3 or TRBV12-4 to TRBJ1-1, with D possibly TRBD1 on 5 matching bases. The CDR3 is made up of 13 amino acids. V dropped 7 bases and J dropped 6 bases, with 15 bases sitting between them. For the CDR3, the DNA is TGTGCCAGCACCCAGTGGGGGAGCCCTGAAGCTTTCTTT. This translates into CASTQWGSPEAFF.

The rearrangement joins TRBV7-2 to TRBJ2-7, with TRBD1 identical over 8 bases. J was trimmed by 7 bases and V by 7 bases; bases with no gene match: 15. The CDR3 spans 15 residues. From germline, CDR1 is SGHTA and CDR2 FQGNSA. CDR3 in DNA: TGTGCCAGCAAATCCGATCGGACCTGGACAGGGGAGCAGTACTTC. This encodes CASKSDRTWTGEQYF.

The chain is built from TRBV24-1 and TRBJ1-4; TRBD1 might be the D (5 bases). Germline V gene sequence: CDR1 KGHDR, CDR2 SFDVKD. Trimming removed 3 bases from V and 0 bases from J, with 19 bases in between. The CDR3 sequence is 19 residues long. The DNA for the CDR3 is TGTGCCACCAGTGATCCCAGACAAGGGGATAAGGCAACTAATGAAAAACTGTTTTTT. Amino acids: CATSDPRQGDKATNEKLFF.

The genes are TRBV20-1 and TRBJ2-7; TRBD1 matches 9 bases. The V and J ends lost 5 bases and 5 bases, in that order; junction bases with no gene match: 10. This CDR3 spans 14 amino acids. The germline CDR1 and CDR2 sequences are DFQATT and SNEGSKA (reference sequence). The CDR3 nucleotides are TGCAGTGCTGCCCCCGGGACAGGGAACAACGAGCAGTACTTC. Translated: CSAAPGTGNNEQYF.

This rearrangement joins TRBV6-5 to TRBJ2-3; D gene unclear. V lost 7 bases and J 2 bases, leaving 13 bases between the germline ends. The germline V gene encodes CDR1 MNHEY and CDR2 SVGAGI. The CDR3 is made up of 14 amino acids. The CDR3: CASNLRRATDTQYF. The CDR3 DNA sequence: TGTGCCAGCAACCTCCGACGGGCCACAGATACGCAGTATTTT.

The chain is built from TRBV6-4 and TRBJ2-1, with 7 nucleotides matching TRBD2. CDR1 is MRHNA, CDR2 SNTAGT, per germline. With 6 bases clipped from V and 5 bases from J, the junction kept 7 bases outside the gene matches. This CDR3 has 14 amino acids. The CDR3 sequence: CASRRSGTHNEQFF. DNA of the CDR3: TGTGCCAGCAGAAGGAGCGGGACCCACAATGAGCAGTTCTTC.

The chain combines TRBV20-1 with TRBJ1-1; 10 bases map to TRBD1. V shed 2 bases and J 1 base; nucleotides not matched to a gene: 4. Germline V gene data show CDR1 as DFQATT and CDR2 as SNEGSKA (reference sequence). This CDR3 contains 15 residues. CDR3 residues: CSARFRTGGNTEAFF. For the CDR3, the DNA is TGCAGTGCTAGATTCCGGACAGGGGGGAACACTGAAGCTTTCTTT.